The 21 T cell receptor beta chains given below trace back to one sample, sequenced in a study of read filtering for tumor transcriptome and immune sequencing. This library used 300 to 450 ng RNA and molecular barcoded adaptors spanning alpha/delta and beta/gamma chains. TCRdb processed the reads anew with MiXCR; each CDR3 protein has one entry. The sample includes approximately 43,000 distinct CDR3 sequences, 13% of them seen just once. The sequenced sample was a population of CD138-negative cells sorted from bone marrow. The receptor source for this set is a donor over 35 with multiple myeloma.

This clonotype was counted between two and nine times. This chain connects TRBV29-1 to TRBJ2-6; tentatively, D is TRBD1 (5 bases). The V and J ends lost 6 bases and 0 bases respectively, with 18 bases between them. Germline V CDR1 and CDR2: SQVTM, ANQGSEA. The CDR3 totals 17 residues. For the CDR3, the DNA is TGCAGCGTCGCCCCTGGGGCGCCGGGCTCTGGGGCCAACGTCCTGACTTTC. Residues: CSVAPGAPGSGANVLTF.

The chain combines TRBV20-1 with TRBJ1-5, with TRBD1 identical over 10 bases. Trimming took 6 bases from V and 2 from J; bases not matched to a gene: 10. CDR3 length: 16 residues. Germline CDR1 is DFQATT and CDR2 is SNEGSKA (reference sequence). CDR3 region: CSAIDRGRSGNQPQHF. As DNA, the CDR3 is TGCAGTGCAATCGACAGGGGGCGCAGCGGCAATCAGCCCCAGCATTTT.

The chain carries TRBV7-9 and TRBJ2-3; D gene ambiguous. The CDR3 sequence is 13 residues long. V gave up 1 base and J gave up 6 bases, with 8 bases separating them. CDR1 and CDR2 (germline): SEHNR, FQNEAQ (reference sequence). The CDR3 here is CASSLGAGDTQYF. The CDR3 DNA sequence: TGTGCCAGCAGCTTAGGGGCCGGGGATACGCAGTATTTT.

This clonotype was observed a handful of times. The CDR3 loop reads CASKTLGETQYF. As DNA, the CDR3 is TGTGCCAGCAAAACCCTGGGGGAGACCCAGTACTTC. V usage is TRBV27 and J usage is TRBJ2-5; D unclear. This CDR3 spans 12 amino acids. Trimming pared 7 bases from V and 5 bases from J, leaving 11 bases between. Germline assignment: CDR1 MNHEY and CDR2 SMNVEV (reference sequence).

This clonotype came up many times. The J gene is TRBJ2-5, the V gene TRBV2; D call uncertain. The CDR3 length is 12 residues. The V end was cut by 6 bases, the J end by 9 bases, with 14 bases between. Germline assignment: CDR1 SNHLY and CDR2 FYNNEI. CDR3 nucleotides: TGTGCCAGCAGCCTTCAGGAAAGGGCCCAGTACTTC. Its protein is CASSLQERAQYF. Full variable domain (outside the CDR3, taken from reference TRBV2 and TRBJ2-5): EPEVTQTPSHQVTQMGQEVILRCVPISNHLYFYWYRQILGQKVEFLVSFYNNEISEKSEIFDDQFSVERPDGSNFTLKIRSTKLEDSAMYFCASSLQERAQYFGPGTRLLVL.

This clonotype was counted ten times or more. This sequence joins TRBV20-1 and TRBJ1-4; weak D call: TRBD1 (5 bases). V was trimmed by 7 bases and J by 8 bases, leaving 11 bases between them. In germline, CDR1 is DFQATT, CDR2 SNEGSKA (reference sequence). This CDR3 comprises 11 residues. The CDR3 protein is CSVLRGEKLFF. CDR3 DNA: TGCAGTGTTCTAAGGGGCGAAAAACTGTTTTTT.

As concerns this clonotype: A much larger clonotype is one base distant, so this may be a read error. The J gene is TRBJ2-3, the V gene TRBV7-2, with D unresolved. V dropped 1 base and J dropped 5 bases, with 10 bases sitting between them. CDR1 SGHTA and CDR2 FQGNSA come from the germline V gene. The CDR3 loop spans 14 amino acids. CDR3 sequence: CASSLVSRIDTQYF. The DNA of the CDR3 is TGTGCCAGCAGCTTAGTCAGCCGCATAGATACGCAGTATTTT.

The CDR3 loop is CASSPPRGQGISPYEQYF. The CDR3 nucleotides are TGTGCCAGCTCACCACCGAGGGGACAGGGTATTAGCCCCTACGAGCAGTACTTC. This chain connects TRBV18 to TRBJ2-7; 9 bases are a match to TRBD1. From germline, CDR1 is KGHSH and CDR2 LQKENI. V gave up 0 bases and J gave up 2 bases; unmatched junction bases: 11. The CDR3 has 18 amino acids.

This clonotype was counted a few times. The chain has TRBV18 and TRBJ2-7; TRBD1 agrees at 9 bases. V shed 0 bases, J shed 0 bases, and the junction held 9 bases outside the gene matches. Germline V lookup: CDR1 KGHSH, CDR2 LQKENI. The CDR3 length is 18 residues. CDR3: CASSPPRGQGISSYEQYF. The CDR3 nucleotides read TGTGCCAGCTCACCACCGAGGGGACAGGGTATTAGCTCCTACGAGCAGTACTTC.

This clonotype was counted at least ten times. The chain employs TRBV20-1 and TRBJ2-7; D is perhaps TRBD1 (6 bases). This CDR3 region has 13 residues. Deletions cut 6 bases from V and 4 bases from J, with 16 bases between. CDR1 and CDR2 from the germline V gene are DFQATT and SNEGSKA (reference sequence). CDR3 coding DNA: TGCAGTGCACCGTTAGACAGGAGGTACGAGCAGTACTTC. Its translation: CSAPLDRRYEQYF.

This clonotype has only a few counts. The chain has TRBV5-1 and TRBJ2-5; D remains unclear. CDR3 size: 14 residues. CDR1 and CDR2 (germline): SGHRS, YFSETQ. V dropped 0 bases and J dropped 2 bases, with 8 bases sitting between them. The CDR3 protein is CASSLGYGQETQYF. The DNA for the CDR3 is TGCGCCAGCAGCTTGGGGTATGGTCAAGAGACCCAGTACTTC.

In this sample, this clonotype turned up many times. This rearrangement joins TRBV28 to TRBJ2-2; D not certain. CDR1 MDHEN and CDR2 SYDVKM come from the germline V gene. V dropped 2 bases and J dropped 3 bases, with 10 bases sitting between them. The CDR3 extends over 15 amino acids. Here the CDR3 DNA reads TGTGCCAGCAGTTTAAGGACCGCAGACACCGGGGAGCTGTTTTTT. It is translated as CASSLRTADTGELFF.

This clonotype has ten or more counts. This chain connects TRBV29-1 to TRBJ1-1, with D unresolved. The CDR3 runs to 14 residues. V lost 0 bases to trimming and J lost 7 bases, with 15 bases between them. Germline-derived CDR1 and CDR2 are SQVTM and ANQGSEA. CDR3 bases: TGCAGCGTTGAAGATCCGGACTCAGTGGGTGAAGCTTTCTTT. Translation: CSVEDPDSVGEAFF.

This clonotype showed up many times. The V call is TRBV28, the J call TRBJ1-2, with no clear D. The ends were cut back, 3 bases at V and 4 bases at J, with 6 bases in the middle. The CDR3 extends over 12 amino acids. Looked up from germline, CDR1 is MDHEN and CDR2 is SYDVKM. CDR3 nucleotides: TGTGCCAGCAGTTTGAGTGGCTATGGCTACACCTTC. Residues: CASSLSGYGYTF.

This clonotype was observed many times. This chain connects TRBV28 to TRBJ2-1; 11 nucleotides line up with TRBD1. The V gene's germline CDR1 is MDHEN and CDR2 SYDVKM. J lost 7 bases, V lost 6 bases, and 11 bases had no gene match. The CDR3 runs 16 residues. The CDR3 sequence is CASSPIGQGARNEQFF. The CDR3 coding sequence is TGTGCCAGCAGCCCGATAGGACAGGGGGCTAGGAATGAGCAGTTCTTC.

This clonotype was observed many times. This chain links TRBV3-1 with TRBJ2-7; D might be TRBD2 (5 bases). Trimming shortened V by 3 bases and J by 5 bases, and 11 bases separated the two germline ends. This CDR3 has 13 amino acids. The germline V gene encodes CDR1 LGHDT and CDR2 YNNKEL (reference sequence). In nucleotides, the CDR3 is TGTGCCAGCAGCCACAGGTCGGGGAACGAGCAGTACTTC. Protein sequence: CASSHRSGNEQYF.

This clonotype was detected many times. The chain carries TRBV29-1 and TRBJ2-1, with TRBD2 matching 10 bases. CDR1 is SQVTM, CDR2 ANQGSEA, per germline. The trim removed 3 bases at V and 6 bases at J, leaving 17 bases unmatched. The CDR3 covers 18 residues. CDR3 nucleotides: TGCAGCGTTGATGGGATTACTAGCGGGGAATGGGGAATCAATGAGCAGTTCTTC. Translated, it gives CSVDGITSGEWGINEQFF.

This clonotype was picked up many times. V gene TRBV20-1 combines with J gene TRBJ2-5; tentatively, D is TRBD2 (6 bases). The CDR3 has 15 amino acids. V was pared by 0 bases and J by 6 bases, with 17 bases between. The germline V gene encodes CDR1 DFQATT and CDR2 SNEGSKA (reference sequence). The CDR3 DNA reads TGCAGTGCTAGAGATATGACGGGAGAGGGGAAGACCCAGTACTTC. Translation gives CSARDMTGEGKTQYF.

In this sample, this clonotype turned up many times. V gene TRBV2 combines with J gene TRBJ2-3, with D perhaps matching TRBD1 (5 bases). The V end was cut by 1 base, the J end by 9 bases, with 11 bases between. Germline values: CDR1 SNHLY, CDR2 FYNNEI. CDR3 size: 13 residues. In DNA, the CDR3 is TGTGCCAGCAGTGAAGAGAAGGACATCACGCAGTATTTT. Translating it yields CASSEEKDITQYF.

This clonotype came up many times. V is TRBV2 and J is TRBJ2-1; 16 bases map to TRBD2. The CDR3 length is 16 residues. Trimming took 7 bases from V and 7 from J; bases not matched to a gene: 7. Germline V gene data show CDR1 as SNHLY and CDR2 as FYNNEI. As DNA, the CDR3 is TGTGCCAGCATAGGGACTAGCGGGAGGGCCCGGAATGAGCAGTTCTTC. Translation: CASIGTSGRARNEQFF.

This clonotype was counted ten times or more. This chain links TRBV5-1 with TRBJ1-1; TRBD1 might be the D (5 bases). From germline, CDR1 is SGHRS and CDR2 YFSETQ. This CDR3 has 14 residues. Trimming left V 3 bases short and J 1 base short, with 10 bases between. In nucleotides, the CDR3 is TGCGCCAGCAGCTCCCTGGGGGGGAACACTGAAGCTTTCTTT. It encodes CASSSLGGNTEAFF.